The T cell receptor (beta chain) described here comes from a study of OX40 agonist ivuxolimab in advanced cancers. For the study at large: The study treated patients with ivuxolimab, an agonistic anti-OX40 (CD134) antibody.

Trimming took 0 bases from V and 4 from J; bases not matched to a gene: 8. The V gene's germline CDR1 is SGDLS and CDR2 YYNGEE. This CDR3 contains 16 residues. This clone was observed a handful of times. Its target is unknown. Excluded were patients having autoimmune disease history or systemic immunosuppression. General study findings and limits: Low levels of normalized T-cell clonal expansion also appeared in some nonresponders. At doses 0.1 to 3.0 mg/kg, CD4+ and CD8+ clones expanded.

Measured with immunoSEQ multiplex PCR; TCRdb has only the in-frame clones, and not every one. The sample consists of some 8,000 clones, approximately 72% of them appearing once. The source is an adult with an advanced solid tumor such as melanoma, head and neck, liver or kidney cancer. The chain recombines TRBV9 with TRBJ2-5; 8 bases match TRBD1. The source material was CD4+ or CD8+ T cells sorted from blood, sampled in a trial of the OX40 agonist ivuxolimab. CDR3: CASSVGSGGGSETQYF. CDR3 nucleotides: TGTGCCAGCAGCGTAGGATCAGGGGGCGGATCAGAGACCCAGTACTTC.